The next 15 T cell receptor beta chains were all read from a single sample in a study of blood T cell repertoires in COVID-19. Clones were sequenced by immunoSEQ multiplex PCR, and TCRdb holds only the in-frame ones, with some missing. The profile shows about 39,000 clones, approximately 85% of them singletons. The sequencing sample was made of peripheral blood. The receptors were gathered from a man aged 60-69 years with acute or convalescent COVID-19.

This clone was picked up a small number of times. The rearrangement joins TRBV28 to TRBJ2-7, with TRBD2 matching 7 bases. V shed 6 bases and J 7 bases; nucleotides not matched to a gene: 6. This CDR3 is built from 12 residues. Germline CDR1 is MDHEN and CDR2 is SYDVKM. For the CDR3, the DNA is TGTGCCAGCAGCCGGGGGGTTTGGGAGCAGTACTTC. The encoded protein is CASSRGVWEQYF.

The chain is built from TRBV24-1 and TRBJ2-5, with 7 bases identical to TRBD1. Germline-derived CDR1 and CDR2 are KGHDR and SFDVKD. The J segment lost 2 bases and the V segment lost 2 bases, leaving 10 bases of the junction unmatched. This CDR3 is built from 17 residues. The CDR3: CATSDSNRGLPQETQYF. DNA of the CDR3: TGTGCCACCAGTGATTCAAACAGGGGTTTGCCACAAGAGACCCAGTACTTC.

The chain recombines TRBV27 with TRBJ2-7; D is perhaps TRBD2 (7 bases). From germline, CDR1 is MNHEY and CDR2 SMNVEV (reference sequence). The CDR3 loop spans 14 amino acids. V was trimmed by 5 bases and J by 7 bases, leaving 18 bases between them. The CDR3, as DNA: TGTGCCAGCAGTCCTCAAGGGGGGGCGCGGGAGCAGTACTTC. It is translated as CASSPQGGAREQYF.

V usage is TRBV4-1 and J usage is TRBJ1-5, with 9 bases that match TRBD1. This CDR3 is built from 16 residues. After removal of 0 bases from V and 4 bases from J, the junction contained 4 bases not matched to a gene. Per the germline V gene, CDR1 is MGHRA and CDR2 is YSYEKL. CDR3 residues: CASSQEGTGSNQPQHF. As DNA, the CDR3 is TGCGCCAGCAGCCAAGAGGGGACAGGGTCGAATCAGCCCCAGCATTTT.

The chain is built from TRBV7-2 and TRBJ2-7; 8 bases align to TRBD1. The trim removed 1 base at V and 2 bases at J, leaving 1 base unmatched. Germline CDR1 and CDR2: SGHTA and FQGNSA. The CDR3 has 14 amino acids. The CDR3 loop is CASSLGDRTYEQYF. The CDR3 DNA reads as TGTGCCAGCAGCTTAGGGGACAGGACCTACGAGCAGTACTTC.

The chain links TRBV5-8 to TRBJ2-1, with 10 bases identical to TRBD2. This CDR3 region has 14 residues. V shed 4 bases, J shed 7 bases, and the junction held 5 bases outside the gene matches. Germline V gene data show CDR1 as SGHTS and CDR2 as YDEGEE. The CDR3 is CASSGGAGGNEQFF. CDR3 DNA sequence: TGTGCCAGCAGCGGGGGAGCGGGAGGGAATGAGCAGTTCTTC.

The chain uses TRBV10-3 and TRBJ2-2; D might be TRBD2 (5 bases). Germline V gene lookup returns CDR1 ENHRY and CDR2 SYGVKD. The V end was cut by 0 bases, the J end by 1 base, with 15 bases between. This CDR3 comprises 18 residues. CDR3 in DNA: TGTGCCATCAGTGAGTCCCCTAGCTCAAGCGGGAACACCGGGGAGCTGTTTTTT. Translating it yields CAISESPSSSGNTGELFF.

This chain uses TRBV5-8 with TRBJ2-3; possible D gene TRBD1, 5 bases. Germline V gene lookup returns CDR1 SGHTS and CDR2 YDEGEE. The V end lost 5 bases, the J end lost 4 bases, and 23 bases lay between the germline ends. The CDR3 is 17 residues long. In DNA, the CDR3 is TGTGCCAGCAGGGCAAAGACGGCAGGGCATTTTTCAGATACGCAGTATTTT. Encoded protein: CASRAKTAGHFSDTQYF.

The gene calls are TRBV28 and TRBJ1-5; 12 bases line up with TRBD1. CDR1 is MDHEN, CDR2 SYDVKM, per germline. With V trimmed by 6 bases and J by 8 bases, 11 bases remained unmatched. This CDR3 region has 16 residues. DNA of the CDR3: TGTGCCAGCAGGCCCCCCGGGACAGGGGGCGGAAAGCCCCAGCATTTT. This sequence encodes CASRPPGTGGGKPQHF.

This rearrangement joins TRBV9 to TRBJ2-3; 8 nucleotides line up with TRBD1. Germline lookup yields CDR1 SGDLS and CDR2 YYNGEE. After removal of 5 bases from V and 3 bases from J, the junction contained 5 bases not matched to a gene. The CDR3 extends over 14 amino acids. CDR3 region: CASSSNRGTDTQYF. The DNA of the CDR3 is TGTGCCAGCAGTAGTAACAGGGGGACAGATACGCAGTATTTT. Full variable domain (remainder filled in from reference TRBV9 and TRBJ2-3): DSGVTQTPKHLITATGQRVTLRCSPRSGDLSVYWYQQSLDQGLQFLIQYYNGEERAKGNILERFSAQQFPDLHSELNLSSLELGDSALYFCASSSNRGTDTQYFGPGTRLTVL.

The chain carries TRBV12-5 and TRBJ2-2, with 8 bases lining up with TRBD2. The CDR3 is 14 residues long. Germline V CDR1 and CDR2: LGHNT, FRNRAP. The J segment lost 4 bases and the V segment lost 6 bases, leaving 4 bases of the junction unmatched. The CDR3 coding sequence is TGTGCTAGTGGGTCCGGGACTAGCACCGGGGAGCTGTTTTTT. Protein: CASGSGTSTGELFF.

The CDR3 DNA is TGTGCCAGCAGCCTCACCGGGGGGGAGCAGTACTTC. It encodes CASSLTGGEQYF. The chain joins TRBV12-3 or TRBV12-4 to TRBJ2-7; 7 bases fit TRBD2. Losses at the gene ends were 6 bases for V and 7 bases for J; bases not matched to a gene: 6. The CDR3 covers 12 residues.

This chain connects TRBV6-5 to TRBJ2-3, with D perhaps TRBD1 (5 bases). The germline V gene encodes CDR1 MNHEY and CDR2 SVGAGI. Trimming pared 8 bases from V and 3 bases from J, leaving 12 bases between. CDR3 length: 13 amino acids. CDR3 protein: CASPGQRTDTQYF. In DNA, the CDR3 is TGTGCCAGCCCAGGGCAGAGAACAGATACGCAGTATTTT.

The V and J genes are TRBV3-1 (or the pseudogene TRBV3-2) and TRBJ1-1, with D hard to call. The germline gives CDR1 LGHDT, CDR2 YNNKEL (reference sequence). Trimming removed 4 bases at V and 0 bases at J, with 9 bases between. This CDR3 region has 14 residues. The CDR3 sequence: CASSLHQMNTEAFF. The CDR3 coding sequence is TGTGCCAGCAGCCTCCACCAGATGAACACTGAAGCTTTCTTT.

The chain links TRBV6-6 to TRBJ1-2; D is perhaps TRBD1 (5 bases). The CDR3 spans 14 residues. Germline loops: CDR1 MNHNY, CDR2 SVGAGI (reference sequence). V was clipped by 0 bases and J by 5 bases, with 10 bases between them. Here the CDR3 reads CASSYSDSTYGYTF. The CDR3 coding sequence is TGTGCCAGCAGTTACTCCGACAGTACGTATGGCTACACCTTC.